This T cell receptor beta chain was recovered during a study of shared clonotypes between healthy human individuals. The study's findings and limits: Sharing across four donors was highest in naive CD4 (around 5%) and lowest in memory CD8 (around 0.4%).

Genomic DNA per cell subset filled all wells of several immunoSEQ plates. In the authors' methods: Without quality scores, immunoSEQ junctional reads could not be filtered like full-length reads. Assay: immunoSEQ multiplex PCR; the TCRdb copy retains only in-frame clones and omits some. V, J and clone size derive from that table, while D and trimming were established from the DNA sequence. This table holds over 700,000 clones, approximately 77% found once. Germline loops: CDR1 LGHNA, CDR2 YNFKEQ. V was shortened by 0 bases and J by 6 bases, with 15 bases between the two germline ends. This CDR3 comprises 16 residues. Of note for this clone: Its antigen is not known.

This TCR derives from a woman younger than 45 in good health. The gene calls are TRBV4-2 and TRBJ1-5, with a possible D match to TRBD1 (5 bases). Material: memory CD4+ T cells sorted from blood. Subset meaning: CD45RA-negative fraction. The CDR3 nucleotides are TGTGCCAGCAGCCAAGACTGGGGCTGGGGTGGTCAGCCCCAGCATTTT. Translated, it gives CASSQDWGWGGQPQHF.